The entry that follows covers one T cell receptor beta chain sequence. Its antigen remains unknown. This record belongs to a study of cytomegalovirus exposure and HLA in healthy donors. PCR primers comprised 60 Vbeta and 13 Jbeta primers. Profiling relied on immunoSEQ multiplex PCR, and the TCRdb table lists in-frame clones only, not all of them. The table includes 60,000 to 75,000 clones, over 60% detected once. Whole-study results and caveats: Presence/absence analyses rested on an assumption that sequencing depth was roughly uniform across donors.

Per the germline V gene, CDR1 is SGHNT and CDR2 is YYREEE (reference sequence). Trimming stripped 2 bases from V and 0 bases from J, with 6 bases between. The CDR3 sequence is 15 residues long. This clonotype was sampled from a woman between 50 and 59 years old in good health and CMV-seronegative. The sequenced sample consisted of PBMCs. V usage is TRBV5-4 and J usage is TRBJ1-6; D is ambiguous. The CDR3 sequence: CASSLGSSYNSPLHF. For the CDR3, the DNA is TGTGCCAGCAGCTTAGGGAGCTCCTATAATTCACCCCTCCACTTT.